These T cell receptor beta chains were read from a single sample in a study of T cells in Graves' hyperthyroidism and ophthalmopathy. TCRdb independently ran MiXCR on the multiplex PCR reads; one entry per CDR3 protein. Among 500,000 to 550,000 distinct CDR3 sequences listed, about 20% were seen once. Sequencing input: blood. Receptors were obtained from a man in his forties with Graves' ophthalmopathy. Each CDR3 is given with its conserved first and last residue. Fields, in order: CDR3 protein, CDR3 DNA, D gene, V gene, J gene, clone size. A D gene is named only where the DNA matches it firmly. Size is omitted from some rows. Given values are once, few, many or a class for expanded clones.

CDR3aa: CASSSKAVNTGELFF
CDR3nt: TGTGCCAGCAGCTCTAAAGCGGTGAACACCGGGGAGCTGTTTTTT
d_gene: .
v_gene: TRBV7-3
j_gene: TRBJ2-2
abundance: many

CDR3aa: CASSYGTGGIGEQFF
CDR3nt: TGTGCCAGCAGTTACGGGACAGGGGGTATCGGTGAGCAGTTCTTC
d_gene: TRBD1
v_gene: TRBV6-2/TRBV6-3
j_gene: TRBJ2-1
abundance: few

CDR3aa: CASSRPSGSEETQYF
CDR3nt: TGTGCCAGCAGCCGTCCTAGCGGGAGTGAAGAGACCCAGTACTTC
d_gene: TRBD2
v_gene: TRBV9
j_gene: TRBJ2-5
abundance: few

CDR3aa: CASSSRLAGNTGELFF
CDR3nt: TGTGCCAGCAGCTCTCGACTAGCGGGGAACACCGGGGAGCTGTTTTTT
d_gene: TRBD2
v_gene: TRBV11-2
j_gene: TRBJ2-2
abundance: many

CDR3aa: CASSSPGVQGYTF
CDR3nt: TGTGCCAGCAGCTCCCCGGGAGTGCAAGGCTACACCTTC
d_gene: .
v_gene: TRBV7-9
j_gene: TRBJ1-2
abundance: .

CDR3aa: CASSLAATGTADLSGYTF
CDR3nt: TGCGCCAGCAGCTTGGCCGCGACCGGGACAGCAGACCTCTCTGGCTACACCTTC
d_gene: TRBD1
v_gene: TRBV5-1
j_gene: TRBJ1-2
abundance: .

CDR3aa: CASSPSLPDPNGLETQYF
CDR3nt: TGTGCCAGCTCACCCTCACTACCGGACCCGAATGGGCTGGAGACCCAGTACTTC
d_gene: .
v_gene: TRBV18
j_gene: TRBJ2-5
abundance: few

CDR3aa: CASTVAGRNIQYF
CDR3nt: TGTGCCAGCACCGTTGCAGGGAGGAACATTCAGTACTTC
d_gene: .
v_gene: TRBV2
j_gene: TRBJ2-4
abundance: many

CDR3aa: CASSPRDTVNTEAFF
CDR3nt: TGTGCCAGCTCACCCCGGGACACAGTGAACACTGAAGCTTTCTTT
d_gene: .
v_gene: TRBV18
j_gene: TRBJ1-1
abundance: .

CDR3aa: CASWGSEQFF
CDR3nt: TGTGCCAGCTGGGGGAGTGAGCAGTTCTTC
d_gene: .
v_gene: TRBV27
j_gene: TRBJ2-1
abundance: few

CDR3aa: CSVQGRLTDTQYF
CDR3nt: TGCAGCGTCCAGGGACGGCTCACAGATACGCAGTATTTT
d_gene: .
v_gene: TRBV29-1
j_gene: TRBJ2-3
abundance: few

CDR3aa: CASSERWGLEETQYF
CDR3nt: TGTGCCAGCAGTGAACGCTGGGGGCTGGAAGAGACCCAGTACTTC
d_gene: .
v_gene: TRBV6-1
j_gene: TRBJ2-5
abundance: few

CDR3aa: CASSDFVQEKLFF
CDR3nt: TGTGCCAGCAGTGACTTCGTCCAAGAAAAACTGTTTTTT
d_gene: .
v_gene: TRBV2
j_gene: TRBJ1-4
abundance: many

CDR3aa: CSAGGGLSKTPGQYF
CDR3nt: TGCAGTGCTGGGGGGGGACTCAGTAAAACCCCCGGGCAGTACTTC
d_gene: TRBD2
v_gene: TRBV20-1
j_gene: TRBJ2-7
abundance: many

CDR3aa: CASSLAGLGGYEQYF
CDR3nt: TGCGCCAGCAGCTTGGCGGGACTAGGCGGCTACGAGCAGTACTTC
d_gene: TRBD2
v_gene: TRBV5-1
j_gene: TRBJ2-7
abundance: many

CDR3aa: CASSVTSGRGLETQYF
CDR3nt: TGTGCCAGCAGCGTGACTAGCGGGAGGGGGCTAGAGACCCAGTACTTC
d_gene: TRBD2
v_gene: TRBV7-2
j_gene: TRBJ2-5
abundance: many

CDR3aa: CASSREPPISPNNEQFF
CDR3nt: TGTGCCAGCAGCAGAGAGCCCCCGATCTCTCCCAACAATGAGCAGTTCTTC
d_gene: .
v_gene: TRBV7-6
j_gene: TRBJ2-1
abundance: .

CDR3aa: CASSSGTGPYEQYF
CDR3nt: TGTGCCAGCAGCTCCGGGACAGGTCCCTACGAGCAGTACTTC
d_gene: TRBD1
v_gene: TRBV27
j_gene: TRBJ2-7
abundance: .

CDR3aa: CASRIATNEKLFF
CDR3nt: TGCGCCAGCAGAATCGCAACTAATGAAAAACTGTTTTTT
d_gene: .
v_gene: TRBV5-1
j_gene: TRBJ1-4
abundance: .

CDR3aa: CASSQTTGGGYEQYF
CDR3nt: TGCGCCAGCAGCCAGACTACAGGGGGCGGCTACGAGCAGTACTTC
d_gene: TRBD1
v_gene: TRBV4-1
j_gene: TRBJ2-7
abundance: .

CDR3aa: CASSVRGQGNQPQHF
CDR3nt: TGTGCCAGCAGCGTGAGAGGACAGGGCAATCAGCCCCAGCATTTT
d_gene: TRBD1
v_gene: TRBV9
j_gene: TRBJ1-5
abundance: few

CDR3aa: CAWVRAGTYEQYF
CDR3nt: TGTGCCTGGGTTCGGGCAGGGACCTACGAGCAGTACTTC
d_gene: .
v_gene: TRBV30
j_gene: TRBJ2-7
abundance: once

CDR3aa: CASSQDRDRALF
CDR3nt: TGTGCCAGCAGCCAGGACAGGGACAGGGCTCTCTTT
d_gene: TRBD1
v_gene: TRBV6-2/TRBV6-3
j_gene: TRBJ1-1
abundance: .

CDR3aa: CAISGLANTGELFF
CDR3nt: TGTGCCATCAGTGGACTCGCGAACACCGGGGAGCTGTTTTTT
d_gene: .
v_gene: TRBV10-3
j_gene: TRBJ2-2
abundance: .

CDR3aa: CASSSFPPGTSSGANVLTF
CDR3nt: TGCGCCAGCAGCTCCTTCCCCCCGGGAACGAGCTCTGGGGCCAACGTCCTGACTTTC
d_gene: .
v_gene: TRBV5-1
j_gene: TRBJ2-6
abundance: .

CDR3aa: CASSTETGTDEQYF
CDR3nt: TGCGCCAGCAGCACCGAGACAGGGACGGACGAGCAGTACTTC
d_gene: TRBD1
v_gene: TRBV5-1
j_gene: TRBJ2-7
abundance: .

CDR3aa: CSASTTAYEQYF
CDR3nt: TGCAGTGCTAGTACTACCGCCTACGAGCAGTACTTC
d_gene: .
v_gene: TRBV20-1
j_gene: TRBJ2-7
abundance: many

CDR3aa: CASSLTLMTGWNEQYF
CDR3nt: TGTGCCAGCAGCTTAACCTTGATGACGGGGTGGAACGAGCAGTACTTC
d_gene: .
v_gene: TRBV7-2
j_gene: TRBJ2-7
abundance: many

CDR3aa: CASSSIDRGNEKLFF
CDR3nt: TGTGCCAGCAGCTCTATAGACAGGGGGAATGAAAAACTGTTTTTT
d_gene: TRBD1
v_gene: TRBV28
j_gene: TRBJ1-4
abundance: few

CDR3aa: CASSQEGVNSNQPQHF
CDR3nt: TGTGCCAGCAGCCAGGAGGGGGTAAACAGCAATCAGCCCCAGCATTTT
d_gene: .
v_gene: TRBV7-2
j_gene: TRBJ1-5
abundance: many

CDR3aa: CASSPSVERYGTQYF
CDR3nt: TGTGCCAGCAGTCCCTCCGTCGAGCGATATGGGACCCAGTACTTC
d_gene: .
v_gene: TRBV28
j_gene: TRBJ2-5
abundance: .

CDR3aa: CASSLGYRLAGDDATLEQYF
CDR3nt: TGTGCCAGCAGCTTAGGGTATAGGCTAGCGGGGGACGACGCAACCCTCGAGCAGTACTTC
d_gene: TRBD2
v_gene: TRBV7-2
j_gene: TRBJ2-7
abundance: many

CDR3aa: CASMEGNTGELFF
CDR3nt: TGTGCCAGCATGGAGGGAAACACCGGGGAGCTGTTTTTT
d_gene: .
v_gene: TRBV12-3/TRBV12-4
j_gene: TRBJ2-2
abundance: few

CDR3aa: CASSYAHRAGGFGYEQYF
CDR3nt: TGTGCCAGCAGTTACGCCCATAGAGCGGGGGGTTTCGGCTACGAGCAGTACTTC
d_gene: TRBD2
v_gene: TRBV6-5
j_gene: TRBJ2-7
abundance: many

CDR3aa: CASSPHLGGYSTDTQYF
CDR3nt: TGTGCCAGCAGCCCCCACTTAGGAGGTTATAGCACAGATACGCAGTATTTT
d_gene: .
v_gene: TRBV7-2
j_gene: TRBJ2-3
abundance: many

CDR3aa: CASKPEGQAQYYGYTF
CDR3nt: TGTGCCAGTAAGCCTGAAGGACAAGCCCAATACTATGGCTACACCTTC
d_gene: .
v_gene: TRBV19
j_gene: TRBJ1-2
abundance: .

CDR3aa: CASSLAGAHTDTQYF
CDR3nt: TGCGCCAGCAGTCTAGCGGGGGCCCACACAGATACGCAGTATTTT
d_gene: TRBD2
v_gene: TRBV5-1
j_gene: TRBJ2-3
abundance: many

CDR3aa: CASSPRQGSNIEAFF
CDR3nt: TGTGCCAGCAGCCCCAGACAGGGTTCGAACATTGAAGCTTTCTTT
d_gene: TRBD1
v_gene: TRBV9
j_gene: TRBJ1-1
abundance: .

CDR3aa: CATRDNSYEQYF
CDR3nt: TGTGCCACACGGGACAACTCGTACGAGCAGTACTTC
d_gene: .
v_gene: TRBV6-2/TRBV6-3
j_gene: TRBJ2-7
abundance: many

CDR3aa: CASSQGAVSSLF
CDR3nt: TGTGCCAGCAGTCAAGGGGCGGTATCAAGCCTCTTC
d_gene: .
v_gene: TRBV28
j_gene: TRBJ2-1
abundance: .

CDR3aa: CATSSWQGTQYF
CDR3nt: TGTGCCACCAGCAGCTGGCAGGGCACGCAGTATTTT
d_gene: .
v_gene: TRBV15
j_gene: TRBJ2-3
abundance: .